Here is one TCR beta chain with its context. Its antigen is as yet unknown. The data are from a study of cytomegalovirus exposure and HLA in healthy donors. While the first cohort had fewer than 850 subjects, the donors belonged to the separate validation cohort of about 110 subjects. Produced via immunoSEQ multiplex PCR; TCRdb's table is partial and in-frame only. The sample carries approximately 59,000 clones, 80% to 95% recorded once. General observations from the study: Specificity for CMV antigens was confirmed in vitro for a few of the CMV-associated chains. Overall, approximately 150 TCR beta chains were annotated as cytomegalovirus-associated.

The clonotype was recovered from a man aged 18 to 29 in good health and CMV-seropositive. The sample consisted of PBMCs.

The CDR3 region has the DNA TGCGCCAGCAGCTCAGGGAAGGGTACTGAAGCTTTCTTT. Its translation: CASSSGKGTEAFF. The gene calls are TRBV5-1 and TRBJ1-1; D is perhaps TRBD1 (5 bases). V was shortened by 3 bases and J by 5 bases, with 11 bases between the two germline ends. Germline V gene data show CDR1 as SGHRS and CDR2 as YFSETQ. The CDR3 runs 13 residues.